This T cell receptor (beta chain) was captured in a study of cytomegalovirus exposure and HLA in healthy donors. Notes on this clone: One junction end does not reproduce the germline sequence, and a read error may be involved.

This CDR3 contains 13 residues. CDR1 is SGHAT, CDR2 FQNNGV, per germline. PCR amplification relied on 60 Vbeta primers (plus 13 Jbeta primers). Assay: immunoSEQ multiplex PCR; the TCRdb copy retains only in-frame clones and omits some. The sample lists fewer than 150,000 clones; roughly 78% were seen once. The TCR originated in a middle-aged man in good health and CMV-seropositive. Material for sequencing was PBMCs. The chain couples TRBV11-2 to TRBJ2-3, with TRBD2 identical over 13 bases. The CDR3 sequence: CASSPVTSGRENF. In DNA, the CDR3 is TGTGCCAGCAGCCCAGTCACTAGCGGGAGGGAAAATTTT.